A selection of T cell receptor beta chains follows, all from one sample in a study of shared clonotypes between healthy human individuals. The assay was immunoSEQ multiplex PCR, and TCRdb's table has in-frame clones only and misses some. This sample has about 2 million clones, with just under 95% found just once. The sequencing input was naive CD8+ T cells sorted from blood. These receptors all stem from a man younger than 30 in good health. The CDR3 runs from the conserved cysteine through the conserved F or W. Each record gives: J gene, V gene, CDR3 protein.

j_call: TRBJ2-3
v_call: TRBV15
cdr3_aa: CATSRETSPVDTQYF

j_call: TRBJ2-2
v_call: TRBV11-2
cdr3_aa: CASSQLGLAHTGELFF

j_call: TRBJ2-2
v_call: TRBV10-3
cdr3_aa: CAISEQDGGELFF

j_call: TRBJ2-7
v_call: TRBV5-4
cdr3_aa: CASSLGQRGSGEQYF

j_call: TRBJ2-7
v_call: TRBV5-4
cdr3_aa: CASSLDQGISYEQYF

j_call: TRBJ1-3
v_call: TRBV9
cdr3_aa: CASSPPEGNTIYF

j_call: TRBJ2-2
v_call: TRBV10-1
cdr3_aa: CASSEGEGNTGELFF

j_call: TRBJ1-1
v_call: TRBV11-2
cdr3_aa: CASSSTSTGDTEAFF

j_call: TRBJ2-7
v_call: TRBV5-1
cdr3_aa: CASSPGTGFNEQYF

j_call: TRBJ2-1
v_call: TRBV6-5
cdr3_aa: CASRTEEEQFF

j_call: TRBJ1-1
v_call: TRBV30
cdr3_aa: CAWSSFTEAFF

j_call: TRBJ2-1
v_call: TRBV4-2
cdr3_aa: CASSLGTEHNEQFF

j_call: TRBJ1-5
v_call: TRBV11-2
cdr3_aa: CASSLSPAQPQHF

j_call: TRBJ2-7
v_call: TRBV9
cdr3_aa: CASSVGAGQSYEQYF

j_call: TRBJ2-7
v_call: TRBV5-4
cdr3_aa: CASSPGGTDYEQYF

j_call: TRBJ2-7
v_call: TRBV6-1
cdr3_aa: CASTPGAYEQYF

j_call: TRBJ1-5
v_call: TRBV4-1
cdr3_aa: CASSQGLNQPQHF

j_call: TRBJ2-5
v_call: TRBV27
cdr3_aa: CASSPIGTSGQETQYF

j_call: TRBJ1-5
v_call: TRBV19
cdr3_aa: CASSPDRGISQPQHF

j_call: TRBJ1-2
v_call: TRBV4-1
cdr3_aa: CASSQPTGNWYGYTF

j_call: TRBJ2-2
v_call: TRBV27
cdr3_aa: CASSFGGITAGELFF

j_call: TRBJ2-5
v_call: TRBV6-1
cdr3_aa: CASSEASSGGLETQYF

j_call: TRBJ1-3
v_call: TRBV5-6
cdr3_aa: CASSLWGSGNTIYF

j_call: TRBJ2-3
v_call: TRBV10-2
cdr3_aa: CASRRLAGSTDTQYF

j_call: TRBJ1-5
v_call: TRBV7-9
cdr3_aa: CASSLADPWPQHF

j_call: TRBJ2-2
v_call: TRBV5-1
cdr3_aa: CASSWNSGTGELFF

j_call: TRBJ1-1
v_call: TRBV6-5
cdr3_aa: CASMVGGMNTEAFF

j_call: TRBJ2-7
v_call: TRBV28
cdr3_aa: CASSREPGLAYEQYF

j_call: TRBJ1-2
v_call: TRBV6-6
cdr3_aa: CASSATGALYGYTF

j_call: TRBJ2-1
v_call: TRBV10-3
cdr3_aa: CAISEGTPVNEQFF

j_call: TRBJ2-5
v_call: TRBV7-8
cdr3_aa: CASSLALILAEAEETQYF

j_call: TRBJ1-6
v_call: TRBV6-4
cdr3_aa: CASSDSKVVTRRQENYNSPLHF

j_call: TRBJ1-3
v_call: TRBV6-1
cdr3_aa: CASSESRGSGNTIYF

j_call: TRBJ1-1
v_call: TRBV27
cdr3_aa: CASSGGSTEAFF

j_call: TRBJ2-5
v_call: TRBV10-3
cdr3_aa: CAISSGNQETQYF

j_call: TRBJ1-2
v_call: TRBV29-1
cdr3_aa: CSVEGSYGYTF

j_call: TRBJ2-1
v_call: TRBV7-8
cdr3_aa: CASSRSTGGEQFF

j_call: TRBJ2-7
v_call: TRBV4-1
cdr3_aa: CASSQAGQSAEQYF

j_call: TRBJ2-1
v_call: TRBV4-3
cdr3_aa: CASSQDGLAGGPYNEQFF

j_call: TRBJ2-7
v_call: TRBV10-2
cdr3_aa: CASSESELAGAYEQYF

j_call: TRBJ2-7
v_call: TRBV5-4
cdr3_aa: CASRQGEGNEQYF

j_call: TRBJ2-1
v_call: TRBV2
cdr3_aa: CASSSFDRGKRNEQFF

j_call: TRBJ2-7
v_call: TRBV6-1
cdr3_aa: CASSAARTGGYEQYF

j_call: TRBJ1-4
v_call: TRBV28
cdr3_aa: CASSDKGGTEGEKLFF

j_call: TRBJ2-1
v_call: TRBV18
cdr3_aa: CASSRTGTNEQFF

j_call: TRBJ1-2
v_call: TRBV11-2
cdr3_aa: CASSLEDSGAWGSYGYTF

j_call: TRBJ2-3
v_call: TRBV9
cdr3_aa: CASSTPSTGPRTDTQYF

j_call: TRBJ2-5
v_call: TRBV10-3
cdr3_aa: CAISPGTRPETQYF

j_call: TRBJ2-1
v_call: TRBV27
cdr3_aa: CASSYLAGEAHEQFF

j_call: TRBJ2-7
v_call: TRBV4-1
cdr3_aa: CASSQGRGATYEQYF

j_call: TRBJ2-2
v_call: TRBV4-1
cdr3_aa: CASSPTEFTNTGELFF